These 7 T cell receptor beta chains were sequenced from one sample in a study of T cell responses to AZD1222 COVID-19 vaccine. Measured with immunoSEQ multiplex PCR; TCRdb has only the in-frame clones, and not every one. The sample lists 200,000 or so clones; 80% to 90% were seen once. The sample here was peripheral blood, taken on day 0 of MenACWY control vaccination. All receptors come from an adult in good health.

The genes are TRBV3-1 (or the pseudogene TRBV3-2) and TRBJ2-3; D may be TRBD2 (6 bases). The CDR3 has 14 amino acids. The V and J ends lost 2 bases and 8 bases respectively, with 14 bases between them. Germline assignment: CDR1 LGHDT and CDR2 YNNKEL (reference sequence). The CDR3 protein is CASSQQPNGGTQYF. In DNA form, the CDR3 reads TGTGCCAGCAGCCAACAACCGAACGGGGGTACGCAGTATTTT.

This clone occurred a few times. V and J are TRBV6-4 and TRBJ2-2; maybe TRBD1 (6 bases). V lost 3 bases to trimming and J lost 3 bases, with 8 bases between them. CDR1 and CDR2 (germline): MRHNA, SNTAGT. The CDR3 length is 14 residues. CDR3 sequence (DNA): TGTGCCAGCAGTGAGGACAGCCACACCGGGGAGCTGTTTTTT. It specifies CASSEDSHTGELFF.

The chain employs TRBV5-1 and TRBJ2-1; 9 bases agree with TRBD1. Germline trimming cut 4 bases from V and 7 bases from J; bases unmatched to any gene: 12. The germline CDR1 and CDR2 sequences are SGHRS and YFSETQ. CDR3 length: 16 residues. The CDR3 protein is CASSLTGTGLSNEQFF. The DNA for the CDR3 is TGCGCCAGCAGCCTTACCGGGACAGGGTTGTCGAATGAGCAGTTCTTC.

V is TRBV29-1 and J is TRBJ2-4; 10 positions match TRBD2. This CDR3 region has 18 residues. V dropped 2 bases and J dropped 0; count of bases not matched to a gene: 10. Germline V lookup: CDR1 SQVTM, CDR2 ANQGSEA. The CDR3: CSVEWASGRSIAKNIQYF. As DNA, the CDR3 is TGCAGCGTTGAATGGGCTAGCGGGAGAAGTATAGCCAAAAACATTCAGTACTTC.

This chain uses TRBV15 with TRBJ2-7; D remains unclear. The germline V gene has CDR1 LNHNV and CDR2 YYDKDF (reference sequence). This CDR3 is built from 15 residues. The V end was cut by 0 bases, the J end by 2 bases, with 11 bases between. In DNA form, the CDR3 reads TGTGCCACCAGCAGAGATAATCTGGGCACCTACGAGCAGTACTTC. The encoded protein is CATSRDNLGTYEQYF.

The chain joins TRBV9 to TRBJ2-7; 7 nucleotides match TRBD2. V was pared by 0 bases and J by 2 bases, with 5 bases of the junction left unmatched. The CDR3 extends over 15 amino acids. Germline V gives CDR1 SGDLS, CDR2 YYNGEE. The CDR3 nucleotides are TGTGCCAGCAGCGTAGCGGGCGGGAGTGCCTACGAGCAGTACTTC. It specifies CASSVAGGSAYEQYF.

The chain carries TRBV6-5 and TRBJ1-6; D is undetermined. From germline, CDR1 is MNHEY and CDR2 SVGAGI. The ends were cut back, 3 bases at V and 10 bases at J, with 7 bases in the middle. The CDR3 consists of 12 residues. CDR3 sequence: CASSYNRSPLHF. In DNA form, the CDR3 reads TGTGCCAGCAGTTATAACCGGTCACCCCTCCACTTT.